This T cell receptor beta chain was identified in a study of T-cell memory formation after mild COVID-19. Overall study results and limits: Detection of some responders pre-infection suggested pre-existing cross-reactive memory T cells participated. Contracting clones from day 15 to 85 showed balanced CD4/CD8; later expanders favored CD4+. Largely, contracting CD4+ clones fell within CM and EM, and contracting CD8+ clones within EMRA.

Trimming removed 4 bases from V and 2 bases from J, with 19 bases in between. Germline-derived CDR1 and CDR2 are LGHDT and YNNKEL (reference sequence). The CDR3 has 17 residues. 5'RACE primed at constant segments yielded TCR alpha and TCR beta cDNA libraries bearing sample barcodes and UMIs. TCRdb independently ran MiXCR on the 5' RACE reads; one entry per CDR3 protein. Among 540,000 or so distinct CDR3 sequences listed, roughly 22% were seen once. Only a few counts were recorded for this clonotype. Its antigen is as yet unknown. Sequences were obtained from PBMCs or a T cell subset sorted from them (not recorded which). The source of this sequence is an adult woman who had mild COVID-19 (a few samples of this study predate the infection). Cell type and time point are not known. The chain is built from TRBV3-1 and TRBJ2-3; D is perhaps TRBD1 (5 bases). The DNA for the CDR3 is TGTGCCAGCAGCCGTGGGGCTCTACTCCCCTTCACAGATACGCAGTATTTT. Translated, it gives CASSRGALLPFTDTQYF.